A single sample is the source of the 26 T cell receptor beta chains below, sequenced in a study of vaccination and CD4 T cells after COVID-19. For these receptors, no antigen is known. The treatment was: approximately nine-day PBMC culture with coronavirus spike peptide pools or control peptides (ViraFEST assay). The Oncomine TCR Beta short-read assay was applied to DNA of cultured CD4+ T cells. Each CDR3 protein gets one entry after TCRdb re-called the PCR reads with MiXCR. The profile covers around 14,000 distinct CDR3 sequences, with under 60% appearing a single time and less than 15% taken by the ten largest. Sequenced input: CD4+ T cells from blood, cultured in vitro. These receptors all stem from a human donor who had recovered from COVID-19.

The V call is TRBV28, the J call TRBJ2-7; D not resolved. V gave up 4 bases and J gave up 2 bases, with 15 bases separating them. Germline lookup yields CDR1 MDHEN and CDR2 SYDVKM. The CDR3 covers 15 residues. The CDR3, as DNA: TGTGCCAGCAGTTCCCCCGGGCAGACGCCCTACGAGCAGTACTTC. Translation: CASSSPGQTPYEQYF.

This chain uses TRBV4-1 with TRBJ1-2; a weak D match, TRBD1 (5 bases). The germline V gene encodes CDR1 MGHRA and CDR2 YSYEKL. The V end was cut by 3 bases, the J end by 6 bases, with 17 bases between. CDR3 length equals 15 residues. The CDR3 nucleotides are TGCGCCAGCAGCCAGGGGAGGTGGCAGGGCCATGGCTACACCTTC. Protein product: CASSQGRWQGHGYTF.

This clonotype appeared a few times. The chain couples TRBV7-3 to TRBJ2-3; D remains unclear. The CDR3 loop spans 14 amino acids. CDR1 is SGHTA, CDR2 FQGTGA, per germline. V was trimmed by 2 bases and J by 2 bases, leaving 8 bases between them. CDR3 protein: CASSLGYSTDTQYF. DNA of the CDR3: TGTGCCAGCAGCTTAGGCTACTCCACAGATACGCAGTATTTT.

The chain is built from TRBV20-1 and TRBJ1-5; no reliable D call. Trimming removed 0 bases from V and 0 bases from J, with 3 bases in between. CDR1 and CDR2 from the germline V gene are DFQATT and SNEGSKA (reference sequence). The CDR3 length is 13 residues. CDR3 sequence (DNA): TGCAGTGCTAGAGATTATAGCAATCAGCCCCAGCATTTT. Its translation is CSARDYSNQPQHF.

This sequence joins TRBV2 and TRBJ2-7, with 10 bases matching TRBD1. Germline assignment: CDR1 SNHLY and CDR2 FYNNEI. J lost 1 base, V lost 5 bases, and 5 bases had no gene match. The CDR3 length is 15 residues. CDR3 nucleotides: TGTGCCAGCAGTTCGGACAGGGGGTCATCCTACGAGCAGTACTTC. Translation: CASSSDRGSSYEQYF.

The chain links TRBV21-1 to TRBJ1-5. TRBV21-1 is an annotated pseudogene. This CDR3 is 15 amino acids long. CDR3 DNA sequence: TGTGCCAGCAGCAAGAGCCAGCTGAAGCGCCAGCCCCAGCATTTT. Protein sequence: CASSKSQLKRQPQHF.

This chain links TRBV5-1 with TRBJ2-5; 9 bases are a match to TRBD2. This CDR3 is 16 amino acids long. The ends lost 0 bases at V and 5 bases at J; junction bases unmatched: 8. From germline, CDR1 is SGHRS and CDR2 YFSETQ. The CDR3 protein is CASSLVPGGREETQYF. DNA for the CDR3: TGCGCCAGCAGCTTGGTGCCTGGCGGGAGGGAGGAGACCCAGTACTTC.

The V gene is TRBV15, the J gene TRBJ1-4; 7 nucleotides line up with TRBD1. Germline-derived CDR1 and CDR2 are LNHNV and YYDKDF (reference sequence). J was trimmed by 5 bases and V by 0 bases; bases with no gene match: 3. CDR3 length: 15 residues. The CDR3 nucleotides read TGTGCCACCAGCAGAGATACGGGACAGAATGAAAAACTGTTTTTT. Protein product: CATSRDTGQNEKLFF. The complete variable domain, with remaining parts taken from reference TRBV15 and TRBJ1-4, reads DAMVIQNPRYQVTQFGKPVTLSCSQTLNHNVMYWYQQKSSQAPKLLFHYYDKDFNNEADTPDNFQSRRPNTSFCFLDIRSPGLGDTAMYLCATSRDTGQNEKLFFGSGTQLSVL.

The chain employs TRBV6-2 or TRBV6-3 and TRBJ1-2; a possible D gene is TRBD1 (6 bases). Trimming pared 10 bases from V and 2 bases from J, leaving 14 bases between. The CDR3 consists of 13 residues. The V gene's germline CDR1 is MNHEY and CDR2 SVGEGT. CDR3 in DNA: TGTGCCACCAAGATCGGGACAAACTATGGCTACACCTTC. It encodes CATKIGTNYGYTF.

The chain combines TRBV4-1 with TRBJ2-3; 7 positions match TRBD1. The germline V gene has CDR1 MGHRA and CDR2 YSYEKL. CDR3 length: 15 residues. V was clipped by 4 bases and J by 5 bases; unmatched bases: 9. CDR3 region: CASSPNRGSGDTQYF. The CDR3 bases are TGCGCCAGCAGCCCGAACAGGGGATCGGGAGATACGCAGTATTTT.

V usage is TRBV7-2 and J usage is TRBJ1-1; no definite D call. The CDR3 has 13 amino acids. Germline assignment: CDR1 SGHTA and CDR2 FQGNSA. Trimming left V 1 base short and J 4 bases short, with 7 bases between. CDR3 region: CASSLVVSTEAFF. CDR3 bases: TGTGCCAGCAGCTTAGTTGTTTCCACTGAAGCTTTCTTT.

V gene TRBV21-1 combines with J gene TRBJ2-7; the table names TRBD1, a call not compared with the DNA. TRBV21-1 is noted as a pseudogene. The CDR3 spans 12 residues. The CDR3 DNA reads TGTGCCAGCAGCACCCGGGACCCAGAGCAGTACTTC. This sequence encodes CASSTRDPEQYF.

This clonotype has only a few counts. The J gene is TRBJ2-7, the V gene TRBV6-2 or TRBV6-3; 11 positions match TRBD2. Germline trimming cut 7 bases from V and 4 bases from J; bases unmatched to any gene: 6. Per the germline V gene, CDR1 is MNHEY and CDR2 is SVGEGT. This CDR3 contains 14 residues. The CDR3 DNA follows: TGTGCCAGCAAAAAAGGGACTAGCGGATACGAGCAGTACTTC. It encodes CASKKGTSGYEQYF.

CDR3 bases: TGTGCCAGCAGTGAATCGGCGGGCTCGAACACTGAAGCTTTCTTT. Translated, it gives CASSESAGSNTEAFF. The rearrangement uses TRBV25-1 and TRBJ1-1; D is unresolved. The V end was cut by 1 base, the J end by 1 base, with 10 bases between. CDR3 size: 15 residues. Germline V CDR1 and CDR2: MGHDK, SYGVNS.

This sequence joins TRBV7-2 and TRBJ1-2; 7 bases line up with TRBD1. V gave up 5 bases and J gave up 4 bases; unmatched junction bases: 7. CDR3 size: 14 residues. Germline V gene data show CDR1 as SGHTA and CDR2 as FQGNSA. As DNA, the CDR3 is TGTGCCAGCAGCGGCCTCCGACAGGGCTATGGCTACACCTTC. This codes for CASSGLRQGYGYTF.

This clonotype was seen only a few times. The J gene is TRBJ1-5, the V gene TRBV28, with D perhaps TRBD1 (5 bases). The CDR3 length is 12 residues. Trimming took 4 bases from V and 6 from J, leaving 7 bases between them. CDR1 and CDR2 (germline): MDHEN, SYDVKM. CDR3 in amino acids: CASSWGGQPQHF. The CDR3 DNA is TGTGCCAGCAGTTGGGGGGGTCAGCCCCAGCATTTT.

J is TRBJ1-1 and V is TRBV7-3; D may be TRBD1 (5 bases). The V gene lost 4 bases and the J gene lost 1 base, with 10 bases spanning the gap. The CDR3 covers 14 residues. Germline V gives CDR1 SGHTA, CDR2 FQGTGA. The CDR3 protein is CASSSLGGNTEAFF. DNA of the CDR3: TGTGCCAGCAGCTCCCTCGGGGGGAACACTGAAGCTTTCTTT. The variable domain in full, completed from reference TRBV7-3 and TRBJ1-1, reads GAGVSQTPSNKVTEKGKYVELRCDPISGHTALYWYRQSLGQGPEFLIYFQGTGAADDSGLPNDRFFAVRPEGSVSTLKIQRTERGDSAVYLCASSSLGGNTEAFFGQGTRLTVV.

Only a few counts were recorded for this clonotype. The chain combines TRBV12-3 or TRBV12-4 with TRBJ1-1; a weak D match, TRBD1 (5 bases). The CDR3 consists of 14 residues. Trimming took off 2 bases at V and 2 bases at J, with 9 bases between the two ends. The CDR3 coding sequence is TGTGCCAGCAGTTTAAGACAGACAAACACTGAAGCTTTCTTT. This codes for CASSLRQTNTEAFF.

This clonotype was counted a few times. The V and J genes are TRBV2 and TRBJ2-5; 10 nucleotides align to TRBD2. Germline trimming cut 6 bases from V and 5 bases from J; bases unmatched to any gene: 6. Germline V gives CDR1 SNHLY, CDR2 FYNNEI. This CDR3 is built from 14 residues. CDR3 loop: CASRASSGSETQYF. CDR3 bases: TGTGCCAGCAGGGCATCTAGCGGGAGTGAGACCCAGTACTTC.

This chain joins TRBV6-1 and TRBJ1-2, with TRBD1 matching 10 bases. Germline V gives CDR1 MNHNS, CDR2 SASEGT. The V segment lost 6 bases and the J segment 0 bases; nucleotides outside the gene matches: 7. The CDR3 loop spans 16 amino acids. The CDR3 loop reads CASRGGTGDANYGYTF. CDR3 nucleotides: TGTGCCAGCAGGGGGGGGACAGGGGATGCTAACTATGGCTACACCTTC.

The chain carries TRBV7-2 and TRBJ1-1; no firm D call. The germline V and J ends were trimmed by 5 bases and 2 bases, with 9 bases remaining between them. The CDR3 loop spans 13 amino acids. The germline V gene encodes CDR1 SGHTA and CDR2 FQGNSA. As DNA, the CDR3 is TGTGCCAGCAGCCCGGGAAGAAACACTGAAGCTTTCTTT. Its translation is CASSPGRNTEAFF.

The chain carries TRBV7-9 and TRBJ2-1; D may be TRBD2 (6 bases). Trimming cost V 5 bases and J 0 bases, with 17 bases left between them. This CDR3 has 17 amino acids. Germline loops: CDR1 SEHNR, CDR2 FQNEAQ (reference sequence). DNA for the CDR3: TGTGCCAGCAGCCCCGGACGGGGGACTTTCTCCTACAATGAGCAGTTCTTC. It is translated as CASSPGRGTFSYNEQFF.

The chain links TRBV28 to TRBJ1-4; TRBD1 is a possible D gene (6 bases). Germline V gives CDR1 MDHEN, CDR2 SYDVKM. Trimming left V 2 bases short and J 6 bases short, with 16 bases between. This CDR3 comprises 16 residues. The CDR3 protein is CASSLPPGGSHEKLFF. Written as DNA, the CDR3 is TGTGCCAGCAGTTTACCCCCGGGGGGCTCGCATGAAAAACTGTTTTTT.

The CDR3 reads CASSYAGREAKNIQYF. The CDR3 region has the DNA TGTGCCAGCAGTTACGCCGGCAGGGAGGCCAAAAACATTCAGTACTTC. This rearrangement joins TRBV6-5 to TRBJ2-4; D possibly uses TRBD1 or TRBD2 (5 bases each). V was pared by 2 bases and J by 1 base, with 12 bases between. This CDR3 contains 16 residues. CDR1 MNHEY and CDR2 SVGAGI come from the germline V gene.

This clonotype was seen only once. The V call is TRBV29-1, the J call TRBJ2-3, with D uncertain. The length of the CDR3 is 10 residues. Germline V lookup: CDR1 SQVTM, CDR2 ANQGSEA. V gave up 7 bases and J gave up 3 bases, with 5 bases separating them. This CDR3 is CSGRTDTQYF. CDR3 coding DNA: TGCAGCGGCAGGACAGATACGCAGTATTTT.

The rearrangement links TRBV7-9 to TRBJ2-1; 7 nucleotides agree with TRBD1. The CDR3 has 16 residues. Germline trimming cut 3 bases from V and 10 bases from J; bases unmatched to any gene: 15. Germline CDR1 reads SEHNR; CDR2 reads FQNEAQ (reference sequence). CDR3 DNA: TGTGCCAGCAGCTTCCAAACACTTACAGGGGACGGCGAGCAGTTCTTC. Its protein is CASSFQTLTGDGEQFF.